The 6 T cell receptor beta chains listed next were all sequenced from one sample in a study of blood T cells in healthy people across ages (dated by TCRdb to the mid-2010s). The method behind the library was 5' RACE. TCRdb lists the instrument as Illumina HiSeq 2500. The second PCR ran for about 6 to 11 cycles and used a J-beta primer mix along with a sample-barcoded 5' primer. TCRdb itself trimmed the public reads at Q25 with fastp, ran MiXCR and retained productive beta chains. Rows merge per CDR3 protein into single entries with the most common DNA and genes. This sample gives around 1,700,000 distinct CDR3 sequences in total; about 30% of them show up just once. The top ten clones comprise less than 9.5% of the sample. Sequenced sample: blood. The receptor set was obtained from a woman between 25 and 40 years old in good health.

At least ten counts were recorded for this clonotype. The chain combines TRBV20-1 with TRBJ2-1; 7 bases are shared with TRBD2. The CDR3 totals 14 residues. The trim removed 5 bases at V and 0 bases at J, leaving 4 bases unmatched. In germline, CDR1 is DFQATT, CDR2 SNEGSKA (reference sequence). CDR3 amino acids: CSALGGSSYNEQFF. In nucleotides, the CDR3 is TGCAGTGCTCTGGGGGGGAGCTCCTACAATGAGCAGTTCTTC.

The CDR3: CASSYGLFTDTQYF. Written as DNA, the CDR3 is TGTGCCAGCAGTTACGGGCTCTTCACAGATACGCAGTATTTT. The V call is TRBV6-6, the J call TRBJ2-3, with D unclear. The CDR3 has 14 amino acids. V lost 2 bases and J lost 2, with 8 bases in between. Germline V CDR1 and CDR2: MNHNY, SVGAGI (reference sequence).

Comment on this clonotype: Germline and junction disagree at one end, which may indicate a read error. V usage is TRBV12-3 or TRBV12-4 and J usage is TRBJ1-2; TRBD1 might be the D (6 bases). This CDR3 has 15 residues. CDR3: CASTEGAGACYGYTF. CDR3 DNA sequence: TGTGCTAGCACCGAAGGGGCAGGGGCTTGCTATGGCTACACCTTC.

This clonotype was detected only a few times. The chain combines TRBV7-9 with TRBJ2-7, with TRBD2 matching over 7 bases. The tail of the sequence fits TRBJ2-5 better, so the J call may be wrong. In germline, CDR1 is SEHNR, CDR2 FQNEAQ (reference sequence). The CDR3 runs to 15 residues. In DNA, the CDR3 is TGTGCCAGCACTTCGATTGCGGGACTACCCGGGACCCAGTACTTC. Its protein is CASTSIAGLPGTQYF.

This clonotype appeared a few times. This sequence joins TRBV9 and TRBJ2-7; the D gene could be TRBD1 or TRBD2 (5 bases each). CDR1 is SGDLS, CDR2 YYNGEE, per germline. This CDR3 spans 16 amino acids. The V gene lost 2 bases and the J gene lost 0 bases, with 15 bases spanning the gap. CDR3: CASSVGSGASSYEQYF. In nucleotides, the CDR3 is TGTGCCAGCAGCGTGGGATCCGGGGCAAGCTCCTACGAGCAGTACTTC.

This clonotype was seen many times. The chain joins TRBV6-5 to TRBJ2-1, with no clear D. This CDR3 contains 15 residues. Germline loops: CDR1 MNHEY, CDR2 SVGAGI. Trimming took 7 bases from V and 6 from J, leaving 19 bases between them. The CDR3: CASTKAVASGNEQFF. As DNA, the CDR3 is TGTGCCAGCACCAAGGCCGTAGCATCGGGCAATGAGCAGTTCTTC.